This is a list of T cell receptor beta chains from one sample in a study of vaccination and CD4 T cells after COVID-19. TCRdb itself ran the PCR reads through MiXCR, one entry per CDR3 protein. The table has 25,000 to 30,000 distinct CDR3 sequences, 45% to 60% seen once; the top ten hold more than 5.5%. Sequencing used CD4+ T cells from blood, obtained about 7 months after SARS-CoV-2 vaccination. The source of these receptors is a human donor who had recovered from COVID-19. The CDR3 runs from the conserved cysteine through the conserved F or W. Each record gives: D gene, V gene, CDR3 length, clone size, J gene, CDR3 protein, CDR3 DNA. A D gene is named only where the DNA matches it firmly. For some rows the clone size is stated as once, few or many, or as a class when expanded; others skip it.

TRBD2	TRBV20-1	14	-	TRBJ2-1	CSAVRPGLLYEQFF	TGCAGTGCGGTAAGACCGGGACTACTTTATGAGCAGTTCTTC
-	TRBV28	16	-	TRBJ1-1	CASSFSLGSGDTEAFF	TGTGCCAGCAGTTTCTCACTCGGGTCTGGAGACACTGAAGCTTTCTTT
-	TRBV6-2/TRBV6-3	15	-	TRBJ2-3	CASSYRSIEIDTQYF	TGTGCCAGCAGTTATCGGTCGATAGAAATAGATACGCAGTATTTT
TRBD1	TRBV2	14	-	TRBJ2-1	CATGRHRGYHEQFF	TGTGCCACGGGTAGGCACAGGGGGTACCATGAGCAGTTCTTC
TRBD2	TRBV27	15	-	TRBJ2-1	CASIMGRGGSNEQFF	TGTGCCAGCATCATGGGTCGGGGGGGCTCCAATGAGCAGTTCTTC
-	TRBV7-2	15	few	TRBJ2-1	CASSLNYLPVNEQFF	TGTGCCAGCAGCCTTAACTACCTGCCGGTTAATGAGCAGTTCTTC
TRBD2	TRBV27	16	few	TRBJ2-3	CASSIGTSGSTDTQYF	TGTGCCAGCAGTATCGGGACTAGCGGGAGCACAGATACGCAGTATTTT
-	TRBV18	14	-	TRBJ2-5	CASSVGRRGETQYF	TGTGCCAGCTCGGTGGGACGGCGCGGGGAGACCCAGTACTTC
-	TRBV7-3	13	-	TRBJ2-7	CASSFGGTYEQYF	TGTGCCAGCAGCTTTGGGGGAACCTACGAGCAGTACTTC
TRBD2	TRBV2	15	once	TRBJ2-3	CASSEGAGPTDTQYF	TGTGCCAGCAGTGAAGGAGCGGGGCCCACAGATACGCAGTATTTT
-	TRBV20-1	13	-	TRBJ2-4	CSARGGAGTIQYF	TGCAGTGCTAGAGGGGGGGCAGGAACCATTCAGTACTTC
TRBD2	TRBV7-9	16	-	TRBJ2-5	CASSSVAGGFQETQYF	TGTGCCAGCAGCTCCGTAGCGGGAGGATTCCAAGAGACCCAGTACTTC
-	TRBV7-9	12	few	TRBJ1-3	CASSLDGNTIYF	TGTGCCAGCAGCTTAGATGGGAACACCATATATTTT
TRBD1	TRBV7-9	15	-	TRBJ1-1	CASSKPGQDNTEAFF	TGTGCCAGCAGCAAACCGGGACAGGACAACACTGAAGCTTTCTTT
-	TRBV5-4	14	-	TRBJ1-1	CASSLVQRNTEAFF	TGTGCCAGCAGCTTGGTACAGCGGAACACTGAAGCTTTCTTT
-	TRBV21-1	12	few	TRBJ2-7	CASSKVRTRKYF	TGTGCCAGCAGCAAAGTACGAACCCGCAAGTACTTC
-	TRBV19	15	once	TRBJ2-1	CASTLRGGSYNEQFF	TGTGCCAGTACCCTGAGGGGTGGCTCCTACAATGAGCAGTTCTTC
-	TRBV20-1	14	few	TRBJ1-2	CSAKWTGLDYGYTF	TGCAGTGCTAAATGGACGGGGTTGGACTATGGCTACACCTTC
TRBD1	TRBV10-2	15	-	TRBJ1-5	CASSLYDRGLQPQHF	TGCGCCAGCAGTTTGTACGACAGGGGACTGCAGCCCCAGCATTTT
-	TRBV19	14	-	TRBJ1-2	CASSSDRVNYGYTF	TGTGCCAGTAGCTCAGACAGAGTAAATTATGGCTACACCTTC
TRBD1	TRBV24-1	17	-	TRBJ1-5	CATSPGQSLYSNQPQHF	TGTGCCACCAGTCCGGGACAGAGTTTATATAGCAATCAGCCCCAGCATTTT
-	TRBV7-2	15	few	TRBJ1-2	CASSSDLFANYGYTF	TGTGCCAGCAGCTCGGACCTATTTGCCAACTATGGCTACACCTTC